The clone carrying this T cell receptor beta chain occurred many times. The CDR3 has 17 residues. Germline V gives CDR1 SGHRS, CDR2 YFSETQ. The ends lost 1 base at V and 1 base at J; junction bases unmatched: 9. Graves' hyperthyroidism was deemed stable given no ophthalmopathy progression within 18 months. Amplified TCR beta CDR3 regions derived from RNA transcripts. First-round RT-PCR targeting the TCR CDR3 was performed with the HTBI primer set. TCRdb called the multiplex PCR reads again in MiXCR, with one record for every CDR3 protein. Of about 560,000 distinct CDR3 sequences in the sample, over 15% are singletons; the top ten hold 15% to 20%. This specimen comes from a study of T cells in Graves' hyperthyroidism and ophthalmopathy.

Sequencing was performed on blood. This chain joins TRBV5-1 and TRBJ2-3; TRBD2 matches at 7 bases. The source is a woman aged 18-30 years with Graves' hyperthyroidism. CDR3 nucleotides: TGCGCCAGCAGCTTGAGGGCTAGCGGAGGGGGCACAGATACGCAGTATTTT. This translates into CASSLRASGGGTDTQYF.